This T cell receptor beta chain was sequenced for a study of blood T cell repertoires in COVID-19. Looking at the study overall: The United States, Italy and Spain were the sources of the acute and convalescent COVID-19 samples. T cells, B-cell-depleted T cells, or PBMCs supplied cDNA or gDNA.

In the authors' workflow: By means of reference gene primer amplification, nucleated cell counts were estimated. Some clones are missing from TCRdb's copy, which holds only in-frame ones; the method was immunoSEQ multiplex PCR. V, J and clone size reflect that table, while D and trimming were determined from the DNA. This sample has about 51,000 clones; about 86% occur once, and the top ten carry about 4%. Germline values: CDR1 MDHEN, CDR2 SYDVKM. The CDR3 is 15 amino acids. Trimming removed 3 bases from V and 6 bases from J; junction bases left unmatched: 8. The TCR originated in a man older than 75 with active COVID-19. The sequenced material came from peripheral blood. The chain has TRBV28 and TRBJ2-7; 10 positions agree with TRBD1. The chain's CDR3 is CASSFLWDRGAEQYF. Here the CDR3 DNA reads TGTGCCAGCAGTTTTCTTTGGGACAGGGGCGCCGAGCAGTACTTC.